This T cell receptor (beta chain) was captured by sequencing in a study of shared clonotypes between healthy human individuals. This CDR3 has 17 amino acids. Germline V gene lookup returns CDR1 LGHNA and CDR2 YSLEER. Trimming stripped 1 base from V and 1 base from J, with 13 bases between. Generated by immunoSEQ multiplex PCR, the TCRdb table keeps only in-frame clones and is missing some. The data show some 490,000 clones, about 78% seen once. This clone has only one observation. This clonotype was sampled from a woman aged 40 to 50 in good health. Some clones in this sample may be carry-over from other donors' samples. Sequenced: PBMCs. The rearrangement links TRBV4-3 to TRBJ1-4; the D gene is possibly TRBD1 (5 bases). The CDR3 protein is CASSQVGVGGTNEKLFF. The CDR3 region has the DNA TGCGCCAGCAGCCAAGTGGGTGTGGGGGGAACTAATGAAAAACTGTTTTTT.